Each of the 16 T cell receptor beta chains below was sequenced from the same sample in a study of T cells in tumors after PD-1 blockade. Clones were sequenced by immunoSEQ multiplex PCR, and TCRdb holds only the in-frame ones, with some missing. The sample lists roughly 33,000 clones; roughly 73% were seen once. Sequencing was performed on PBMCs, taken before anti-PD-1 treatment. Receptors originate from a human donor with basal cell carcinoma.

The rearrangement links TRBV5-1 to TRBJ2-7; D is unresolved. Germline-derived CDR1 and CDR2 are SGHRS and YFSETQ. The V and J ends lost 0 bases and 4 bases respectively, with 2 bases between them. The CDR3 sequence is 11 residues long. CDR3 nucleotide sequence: TGCGCCAGCAGCTTGGGATACGAGCAGTACTTC. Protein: CASSLGYEQYF.

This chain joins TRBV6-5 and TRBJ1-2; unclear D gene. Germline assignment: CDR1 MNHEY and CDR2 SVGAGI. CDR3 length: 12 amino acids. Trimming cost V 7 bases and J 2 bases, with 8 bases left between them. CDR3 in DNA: TGTGCCAGCACCCGAAACAACTATGGCTACACCTTC. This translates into CASTRNNYGYTF.

CDR3 nucleotides: TGTGCCAGCAGCTTAGACGGGGGAAGCTCCTACAATGAGCAGTTCTTC. Translation: CASSLDGGSSYNEQFF. The chain has TRBV7-2 and TRBJ2-1; the D gene is possibly TRBD2 (6 bases). V gave up 1 base and J gave up 0 bases, with 10 bases separating them. CDR1 and CDR2 (germline): SGHTA, FQGNSA. The CDR3 extends over 16 amino acids.

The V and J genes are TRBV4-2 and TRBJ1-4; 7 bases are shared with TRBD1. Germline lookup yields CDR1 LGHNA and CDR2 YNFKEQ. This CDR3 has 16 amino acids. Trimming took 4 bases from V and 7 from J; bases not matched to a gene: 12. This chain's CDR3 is CASSRDRARGGEKLFF. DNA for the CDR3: TGTGCCAGCAGCCGCGACAGGGCGCGGGGAGGTGAAAAACTGTTTTTT.

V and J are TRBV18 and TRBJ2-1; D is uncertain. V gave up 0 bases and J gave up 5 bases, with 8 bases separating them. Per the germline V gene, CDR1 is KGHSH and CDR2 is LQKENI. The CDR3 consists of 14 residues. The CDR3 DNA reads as TGTGCCAGCTCACCACCTAATGAAGACAATGAGCAGTTCTTC. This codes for CASSPPNEDNEQFF. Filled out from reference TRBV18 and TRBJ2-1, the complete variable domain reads NAGVMQNPRHLVRRRGQEARLRCSPMKGHSHVYWYRQLPEEGLKFMVYLQKENIIDESGMPKERFSAEFPKEGPSILRIQQVVRGDSAAYFCASSPPNEDNEQFFGPGTRLTVL.

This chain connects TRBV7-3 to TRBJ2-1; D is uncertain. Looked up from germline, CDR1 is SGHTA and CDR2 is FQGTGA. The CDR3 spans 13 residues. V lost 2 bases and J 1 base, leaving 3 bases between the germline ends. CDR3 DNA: TGTGCCAGCAGCTTAGCGTCCTACAATGAGCAGTTCTTC. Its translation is CASSLASYNEQFF.

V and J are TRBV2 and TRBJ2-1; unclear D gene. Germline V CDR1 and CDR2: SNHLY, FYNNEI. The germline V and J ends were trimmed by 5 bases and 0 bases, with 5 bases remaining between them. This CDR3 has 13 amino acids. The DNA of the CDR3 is TGTGCCAGCAGTTGGGGCTCCTACAATGAGCAGTTCTTC. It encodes CASSWGSYNEQFF.

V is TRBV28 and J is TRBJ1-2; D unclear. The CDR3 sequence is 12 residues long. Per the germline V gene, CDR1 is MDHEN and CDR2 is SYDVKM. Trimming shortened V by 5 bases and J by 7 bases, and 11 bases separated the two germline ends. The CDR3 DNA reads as TGTGCCAGCAGTCCTCGGGCCAGTGGCTACACCTTC. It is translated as CASSPRASGYTF.

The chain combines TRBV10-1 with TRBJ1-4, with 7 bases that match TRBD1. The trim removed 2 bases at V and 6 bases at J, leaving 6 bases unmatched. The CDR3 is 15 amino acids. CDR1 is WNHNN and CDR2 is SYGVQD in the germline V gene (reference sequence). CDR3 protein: CASSEEGAGDEKLFF. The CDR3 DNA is TGCGCCAGCAGTGAGGAGGGGGCAGGAGATGAAAAACTGTTTTTT.

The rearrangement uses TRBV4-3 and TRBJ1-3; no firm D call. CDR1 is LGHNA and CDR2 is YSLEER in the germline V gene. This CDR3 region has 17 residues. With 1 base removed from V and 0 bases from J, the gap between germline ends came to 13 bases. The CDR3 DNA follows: TGCGCCAGCAGCCAAGGGACGGATTTTCTCTCTGGAAACACCATATATTTT. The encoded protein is CASSQGTDFLSGNTIYF.

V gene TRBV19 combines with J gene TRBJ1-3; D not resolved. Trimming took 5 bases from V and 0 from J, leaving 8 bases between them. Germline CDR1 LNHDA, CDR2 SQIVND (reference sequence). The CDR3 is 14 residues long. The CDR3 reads CASSQPRSGNTIYF. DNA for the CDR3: TGTGCCAGTAGTCAACCCCGCTCTGGAAACACCATATATTTT.

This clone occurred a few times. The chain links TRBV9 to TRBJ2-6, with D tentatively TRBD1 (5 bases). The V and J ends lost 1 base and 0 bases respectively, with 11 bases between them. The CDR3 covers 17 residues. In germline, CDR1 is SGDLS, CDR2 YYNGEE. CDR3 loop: CASSVFIGASGANVLTF. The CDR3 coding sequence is TGTGCCAGCAGCGTATTTATAGGGGCCTCTGGGGCCAACGTCCTGACTTTC.

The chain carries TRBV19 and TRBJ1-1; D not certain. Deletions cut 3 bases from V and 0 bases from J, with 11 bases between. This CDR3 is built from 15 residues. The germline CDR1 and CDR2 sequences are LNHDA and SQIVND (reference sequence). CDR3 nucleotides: TGTGCCAGTAGTATTATGGCCAGTTTGAACACTGAAGCTTTCTTT. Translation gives CASSIMASLNTEAFF.

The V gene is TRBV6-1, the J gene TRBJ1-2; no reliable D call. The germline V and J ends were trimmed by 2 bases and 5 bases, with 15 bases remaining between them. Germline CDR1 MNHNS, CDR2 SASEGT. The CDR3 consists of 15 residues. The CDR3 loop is CASSESYSLPYGYTF. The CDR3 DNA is TGTGCCAGCAGTGAATCCTACAGCCTCCCTTATGGCTACACCTTC.

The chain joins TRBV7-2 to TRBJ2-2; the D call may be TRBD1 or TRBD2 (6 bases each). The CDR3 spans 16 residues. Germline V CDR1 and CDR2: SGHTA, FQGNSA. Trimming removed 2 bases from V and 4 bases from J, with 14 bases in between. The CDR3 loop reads CASSLRGGSSTGELFF. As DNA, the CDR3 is TGTGCCAGCAGCTTACGAGGGGGGTCTTCCACCGGGGAGCTGTTTTTT.

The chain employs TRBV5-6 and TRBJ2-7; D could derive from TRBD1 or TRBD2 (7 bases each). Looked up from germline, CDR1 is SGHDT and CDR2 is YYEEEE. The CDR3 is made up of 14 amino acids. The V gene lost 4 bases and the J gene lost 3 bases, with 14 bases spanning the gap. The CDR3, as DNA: TGTGCCAGCAGCCGCAGGGGGGGAGACTACGAGCAGTACTTC. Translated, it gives CASSRRGGDYEQYF.